The 10 T cell receptor beta chains reported below all come from one sample, sequenced in a study of control samples from healthy donors and cancer patients. Measured with immunoSEQ multiplex PCR; TCRdb has only the in-frame clones, and not every one. The sample has 100,000 to 150,000 clones, around 92% seen once. Sequencing used blood. These receptors all stem from a man in his fifties or sixties in good health.

The chain recombines TRBV6-6 with TRBJ1-3; D is ambiguous. Germline CDR1 MNHNY, CDR2 SVGAGI (reference sequence). The germline V and J ends were trimmed by 0 bases and 3 bases, with 9 bases remaining between them. CDR3 length: 15 amino acids. CDR3 sequence: CASSYSIGSGNTIYF. DNA of the CDR3: TGTGCCAGCAGTTACTCGATAGGGAGTGGAAACACCATATATTTT.

The rearrangement joins TRBV5-1 to TRBJ1-4; D might be TRBD1 (6 bases). V was pared by 4 bases and J by 5 bases, with 15 bases between. From germline, CDR1 is SGHRS and CDR2 YFSETQ. There are 15 residues in the CDR3. The CDR3 loop reads CASSASGTSNEKLFF. The CDR3 bases are TGCGCCAGCAGCGCCTCCGGGACAAGCAATGAAAAACTGTTTTTT.

The CDR3 coding sequence is TGTGCCAGCAGCTCCCGAGTCGGGTCACGGTTCCTATCCTACGAGCAGTACTTC. It translates to CASSSRVGSRFLSYEQYF. This sequence joins TRBV7-2 and TRBJ2-7; no reliable D call. The CDR3 totals 18 residues. V shed 4 bases and J shed 1 base, with 23 bases lying between them. Germline CDR1 is SGHTA and CDR2 is FQGNSA.

The chain has TRBV7-9 and TRBJ2-5; weak D call: TRBD2 (6 bases). This CDR3 has 15 amino acids. The germline CDR1 and CDR2 sequences are SEHNR and FQNEAQ (reference sequence). Between the trimmed V and J ends, which lost 5 bases and 5 bases, there was a span of 18 bases. The chain's CDR3 is CASSELGLPRETQYF. The DNA for the CDR3 is TGTGCCAGCAGCGAACTGGGACTCCCTCGGGAGACCCAGTACTTC. Based on the CDR3 plus reference TRBV7-9 and TRBJ2-5, the full variable domain is DTGVSQNPRHKITKRGQNVTFRCDPISEHNRLYWYRQTLGQGPEFLTYFQNEAQLEKSRLLSDRFSAERPKGSFSTLEIQRTEQGDSAMYLCASSELGLPRETQYFGPGTRLLVL.

The chain combines TRBV9 with TRBJ2-3; 9 positions agree with TRBD1. The CDR3 loop spans 16 amino acids. The V segment lost 4 bases and the J segment 3 bases; nucleotides outside the gene matches: 9. The germline V gene has CDR1 SGDLS and CDR2 YYNGEE. The CDR3 loop is CASSPIPGQGTDTQYF. CDR3 DNA: TGTGCCAGCAGCCCTATCCCGGGACAGGGTACAGATACGCAGTATTTT.

J is TRBJ1-2 and V is TRBV29-1; TRBD1 is a possible D gene (5 bases). Looked up from germline, CDR1 is SQVTM and CDR2 is ANQGSEA. V shed 6 bases and J shed 8 bases, with 19 bases lying between them. This CDR3 contains 13 residues. CDR3 sequence (DNA): TGCAGCGTCGCTGACAGTCCCGAGGGAGGCTACACCTTC. As protein: CSVADSPEGGYTF.

CDR3 sequence (DNA): TGTGCCACCAGCATCGGCTCCTACAATGAGCAGTTCTTC. Translation: CATSIGSYNEQFF. The chain uses TRBV15 and TRBJ2-1, with D uncertain. CDR3 length: 13 residues. Germline CDR1 LNHNV, CDR2 YYDKDF (reference sequence). Trimming removed 4 bases at V and 0 bases at J, with 4 bases between.

This chain uses TRBV27 with TRBJ2-1, with TRBD1 identical over 8 bases. CDR1 and CDR2 (germline): MNHEY, SMNVEV (reference sequence). The CDR3 is 14 amino acids. V was pared by 5 bases and J by 8 bases, with 8 bases of the junction left unmatched. The CDR3 sequence: CASSPGQGRHEQFF. CDR3 DNA sequence: TGTGCCAGCAGTCCCGGACAGGGACGCCATGAGCAGTTCTTC.

The chain uses TRBV2 and TRBJ1-3; 9 nucleotides line up with TRBD1. J lost 3 bases, V lost 6 bases, and 6 bases had no gene match. CDR1 is SNHLY, CDR2 FYNNEI, per germline. The CDR3 is 15 amino acids. CDR3 in DNA: TGTGCCAGCAGACCCACAGGGGGCTTTGGAAACACCATATATTTT. Protein sequence: CASRPTGGFGNTIYF. Complete variable domain (other parts from reference TRBV2 and TRBJ1-3): EPEVTQTPSHQVTQMGQEVILRCVPISNHLYFYWYRQILGQKVEFLVSFYNNEISEKSEIFDDQFSVERPDGSNFTLKIRSTKLEDSAMYFCASRPTGGFGNTIYFGEGSWLTVV.

The chain joins TRBV12-3 or TRBV12-4 to TRBJ1-5; D is unresolved. The CDR3 covers 13 residues. The V end lost 6 bases, the J end lost 3 bases, and 9 bases lay between the germline ends. The CDR3 nucleotides are TGTGCCAGCAGCTCGACGTACAATCAGCCCCAGCATTTT. This codes for CASSSTYNQPQHF.